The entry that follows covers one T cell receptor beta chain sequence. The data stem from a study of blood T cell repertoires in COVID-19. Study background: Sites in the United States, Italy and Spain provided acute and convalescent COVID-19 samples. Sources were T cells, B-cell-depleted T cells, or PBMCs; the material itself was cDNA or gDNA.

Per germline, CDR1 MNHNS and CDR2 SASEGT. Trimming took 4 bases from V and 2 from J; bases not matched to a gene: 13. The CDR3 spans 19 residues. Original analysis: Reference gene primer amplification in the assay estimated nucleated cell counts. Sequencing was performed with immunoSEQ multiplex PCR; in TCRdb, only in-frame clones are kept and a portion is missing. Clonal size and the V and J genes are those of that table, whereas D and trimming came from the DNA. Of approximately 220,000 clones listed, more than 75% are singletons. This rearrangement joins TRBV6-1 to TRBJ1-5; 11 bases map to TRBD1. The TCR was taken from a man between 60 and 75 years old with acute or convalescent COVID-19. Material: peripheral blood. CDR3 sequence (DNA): TGTGCCAGCAGTGGGGACCGGGACAGGGGGTACGTCGGCAATCAGCCCCAGCATTTT. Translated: CASSGDRDRGYVGNQPQHF.